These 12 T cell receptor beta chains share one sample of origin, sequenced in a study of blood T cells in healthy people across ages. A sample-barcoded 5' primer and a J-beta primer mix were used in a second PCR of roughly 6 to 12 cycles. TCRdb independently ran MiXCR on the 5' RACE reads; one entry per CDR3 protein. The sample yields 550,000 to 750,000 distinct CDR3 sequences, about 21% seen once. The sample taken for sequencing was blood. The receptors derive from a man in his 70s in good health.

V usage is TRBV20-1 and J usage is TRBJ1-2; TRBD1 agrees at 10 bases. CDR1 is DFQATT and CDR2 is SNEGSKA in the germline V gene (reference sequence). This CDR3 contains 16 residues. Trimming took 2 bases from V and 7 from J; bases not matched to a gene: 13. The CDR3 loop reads CSARSAGTGDFFGYTF. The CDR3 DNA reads TGCAGTGCTAGATCTGCCGGGACAGGGGACTTCTTTGGCTACACCTTC.

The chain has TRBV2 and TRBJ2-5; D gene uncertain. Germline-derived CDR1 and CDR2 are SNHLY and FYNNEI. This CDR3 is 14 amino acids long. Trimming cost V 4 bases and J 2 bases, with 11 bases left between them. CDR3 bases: TGTGCCAGCAGTGCCAACGTAAGGCAAGAGACCCAGTACTTC. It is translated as CASSANVRQETQYF.

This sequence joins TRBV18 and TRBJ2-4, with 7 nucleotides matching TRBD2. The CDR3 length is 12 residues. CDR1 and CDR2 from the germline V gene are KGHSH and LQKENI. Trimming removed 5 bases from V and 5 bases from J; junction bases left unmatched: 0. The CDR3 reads CASSGGENIQYF. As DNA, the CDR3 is TGTGCCAGCTCAGGGGGGGAAAACATTCAGTACTTC. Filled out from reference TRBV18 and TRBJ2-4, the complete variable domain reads NAGVMQNPRHLVRRRGQEARLRCSPMKGHSHVYWYRQLPEEGLKFMVYLQKENIIDESGMPKERFSAEFPKEGPSILRIQQVVRGDSAAYFCASSGGENIQYFGAGTRLSVL.

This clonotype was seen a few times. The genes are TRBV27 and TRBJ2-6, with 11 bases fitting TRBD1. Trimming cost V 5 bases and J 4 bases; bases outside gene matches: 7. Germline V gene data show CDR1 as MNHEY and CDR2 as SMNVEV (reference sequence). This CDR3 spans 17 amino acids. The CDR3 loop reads CASSPGQGVRGANVLTF. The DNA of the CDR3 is TGTGCCAGCAGTCCGGGACAGGGGGTAAGAGGGGCCAACGTCCTGACTTTC.

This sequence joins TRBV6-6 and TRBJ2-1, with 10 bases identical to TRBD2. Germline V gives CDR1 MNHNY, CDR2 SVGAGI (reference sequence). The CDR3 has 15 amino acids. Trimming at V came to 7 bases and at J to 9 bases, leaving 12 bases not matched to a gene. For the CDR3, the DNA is TGTGCCAGCACCCTGGGAGCGGGAGGGCCCGGTGAGCAGTTCTTC. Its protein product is CASTLGAGGPGEQFF.

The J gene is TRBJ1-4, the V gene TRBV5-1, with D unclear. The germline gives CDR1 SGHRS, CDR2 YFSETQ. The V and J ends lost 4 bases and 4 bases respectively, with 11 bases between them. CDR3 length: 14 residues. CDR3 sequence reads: CASSPLPYNEKLFF. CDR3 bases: TGCGCCAGCAGCCCCCTTCCTTATAATGAAAAACTGTTTTTT.

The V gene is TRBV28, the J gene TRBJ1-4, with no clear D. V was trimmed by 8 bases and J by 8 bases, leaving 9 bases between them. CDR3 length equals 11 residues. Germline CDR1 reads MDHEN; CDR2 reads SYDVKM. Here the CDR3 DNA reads TGTGCCAGCGGGGTTTGGGAAAAACTGTTTTTT. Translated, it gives CASGVWEKLFF.

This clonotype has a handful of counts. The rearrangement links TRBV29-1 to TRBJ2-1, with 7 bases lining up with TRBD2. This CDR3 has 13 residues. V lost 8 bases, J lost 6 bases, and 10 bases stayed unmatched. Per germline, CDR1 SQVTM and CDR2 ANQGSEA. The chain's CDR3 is CSSWTSLSNEQFF. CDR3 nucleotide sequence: TGCAGCTCCTGGACTAGTCTCTCCAATGAGCAGTTCTTC.

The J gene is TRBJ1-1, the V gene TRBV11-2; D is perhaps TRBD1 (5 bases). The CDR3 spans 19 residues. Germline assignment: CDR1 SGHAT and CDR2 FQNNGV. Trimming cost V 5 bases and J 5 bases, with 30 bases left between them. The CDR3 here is CASSQEAGSGSLVNTEAFF. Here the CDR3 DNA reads TGTGCCAGCAGCCAAGAGGCGGGCTCAGGGTCGTTGGTTAATACTGAAGCTTTCTTT.

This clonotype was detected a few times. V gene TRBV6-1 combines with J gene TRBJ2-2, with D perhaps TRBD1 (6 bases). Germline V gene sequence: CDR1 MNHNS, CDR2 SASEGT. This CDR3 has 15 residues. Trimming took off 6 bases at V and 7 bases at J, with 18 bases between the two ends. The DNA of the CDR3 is TGTGCCAGCAGCAAACCCGGGACACGGGGCGGGGAGCTGTTTTTT. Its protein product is CASSKPGTRGGELFF.

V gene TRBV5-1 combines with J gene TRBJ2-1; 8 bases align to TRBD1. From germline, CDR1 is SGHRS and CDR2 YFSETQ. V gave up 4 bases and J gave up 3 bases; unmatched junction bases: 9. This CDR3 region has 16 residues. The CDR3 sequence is CASSTTLTGDYNEQFF. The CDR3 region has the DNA TGCGCCAGCAGCACCACTTTGACAGGGGACTACAATGAGCAGTTCTTC.

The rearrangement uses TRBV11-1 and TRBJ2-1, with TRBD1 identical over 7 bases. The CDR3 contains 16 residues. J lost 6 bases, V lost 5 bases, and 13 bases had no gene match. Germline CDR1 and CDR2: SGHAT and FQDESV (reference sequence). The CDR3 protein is CASSPLGDSLPNEQFF. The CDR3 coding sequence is TGTGCCAGCAGCCCACTCGGGGACAGTCTTCCCAATGAGCAGTTCTTC.